This TCR beta chain was sequenced in a study of blood T cell repertoires in COVID-19. Overall study: Donors in the United States, Italy and Spain gave samples during acute or convalescent COVID-19. The analysed material was cDNA or gDNA that came from T cells, B-cell-depleted T cells, or PBMCs.

TCRdb's table, derived via immunoSEQ multiplex PCR, lists solely in-frame clones and lacks some. In the table there are about 270,000 clones, around nine tenths of which are singletons. Specimen: peripheral blood. This clonotype was obtained from a man in his forties with active or convalescent COVID-19.

CDR3 protein: CASSNPGSVGELFF. The DNA for the CDR3 is TGTGCCAGTAGTAATCCAGGTTCCGTCGGGGAGCTGTTTTTT. The chain is built from TRBV19 and TRBJ2-2, with unresolved D. The germline V gene has CDR1 LNHDA and CDR2 SQIVND (reference sequence). CDR3 length: 14 amino acids. V lost 4 bases to trimming and J lost 7 bases, with 13 bases between them.